This T cell receptor (beta chain) is drawn from a study of identical twins. TCRdb analysed the 5' RACE reads with MiXCR anew, one entry per CDR3 protein. This table holds roughly 770,000 distinct CDR3 sequences, approximately 18% found once. The germline V and J ends were trimmed by 7 bases and 2 bases, with 9 bases remaining between them. CDR3 length: 13 residues. CDR1 SNHLY and CDR2 FYNNEI come from the germline V gene. The data also belong to a second study, concerning T cells expressing NK-cell markers. This second report adds: The TCR beta repertoires were obtained from sorted CD3+CD56+NKG2C+, CD3+CD56+NKG2C- and CD3+CD56-NKG2C+ T cells.

This TCR derives from a woman aged 18-30 years in good health. The chain has TRBV2 and TRBJ1-5; D is unresolved. Source material: PBMCs. The CDR3 sequence is CASIPEGNQPQHF. CDR3 DNA: TGTGCCAGCATTCCGGAGGGCAATCAGCCCCAGCATTTT.